The 23 T cell receptor beta chains below come from one sample, sequenced in a study of T-cell memory formation after mild COVID-19. TCRdb fed the 5' RACE reads into MiXCR, producing one record per CDR3 protein. The sample lists roughly 150,000 distinct CDR3 sequences; about 14% were seen once. What was sequenced was PBMCs or a T cell subset sorted from them (not recorded which). These receptors were collected from an adult woman who had mild COVID-19 (a few samples of this study predate the infection). Cell type and time point are not known.

CDR3 DNA: TGCGCCAGCAGCCAAGATCAAGGACAGGGGTCCTACGAGCAGTACTTC. This codes for CASSQDQGQGSYEQYF. The chain employs TRBV4-1 and TRBJ2-7; TRBD1 matches at 9 bases. The germline CDR1 and CDR2 sequences are MGHRA and YSYEKL. This CDR3 spans 16 amino acids. The J segment lost 1 base and the V segment lost 0 bases, leaving 4 bases of the junction unmatched.

This clonotype was counted a few times. J is TRBJ2-5 and V is TRBV25-1; maybe TRBD1 (6 bases). Germline loops: CDR1 MGHDK, CDR2 SYGVNS. V gave up 10 bases and J gave up 10 bases, with 19 bases separating them. CDR3 length equals 12 residues. CDR3 residues: CATYIPGQGQYF. CDR3 sequence (DNA): TGTGCCACCTATATACCGGGACAAGGCCAGTACTTC.

The gene calls are TRBV14 and TRBJ2-7; TRBD2 agrees at 9 bases. This CDR3 region has 15 residues. The V and J ends lost 2 bases and 3 bases, in that order; junction bases with no gene match: 5. Germline V lookup: CDR1 SGHDN, CDR2 FVKESK. This CDR3 reads CASSQKRGALYEQYF. CDR3 in DNA: TGTGCCAGCAGCCAAAAGCGGGGGGCCCTCTACGAGCAGTACTTC.

The rearrangement links TRBV29-1 to TRBJ2-5; D not certain. This CDR3 comprises 12 residues. The germline V and J ends were trimmed by 8 bases and 1 base, with 11 bases remaining between them. CDR1 is SQVTM and CDR2 is ANQGSEA in the germline V gene. The CDR3 nucleotides are TGCAGCTTCCCGGATCTCCAAGAGACCCAGTACTTC. Residues: CSFPDLQETQYF.

This clonotype was detected only a few times. The rearrangement uses TRBV3-1 and TRBJ2-7; D is undetermined. Germline assignment: CDR1 LGHDT and CDR2 YNNKEL (reference sequence). The CDR3 totals 15 residues. V lost 4 bases and J lost 4, with 17 bases in between. This CDR3 reads CASSPRASSGYEQYF. Here the CDR3 DNA reads TGTGCCAGCAGCCCAAGAGCGAGCTCCGGGTACGAGCAGTACTTC.

This clonotype has a handful of counts. The V gene is TRBV4-1, the J gene TRBJ1-2, with a possible D match to TRBD1 (6 bases). Trimming took off 1 base at V and 4 bases at J, with 13 bases between the two ends. The CDR3 loop spans 15 amino acids. Germline CDR1 and CDR2: MGHRA and YSYEKL. The CDR3 is CASSQGRDTVYGYTF. Written as DNA, the CDR3 is TGCGCCAGCAGCCAAGGACGGGACACCGTCTATGGCTACACCTTC.

The chain links TRBV6-6 to TRBJ2-5, with TRBD2 identical over 9 bases. The CDR3 covers 17 residues. From germline, CDR1 is MNHNY and CDR2 SVGAGI (reference sequence). Trimming took 0 bases from V and 5 from J; bases not matched to a gene: 10. The CDR3 reads CASSYSGLAGAGETQYF. The DNA of the CDR3 is TGTGCCAGCAGTTACTCCGGGTTAGCGGGAGCCGGTGAGACCCAGTACTTC.

J is TRBJ2-1 and V is TRBV20-1, with TRBD2 matching over 9 bases. V was pared by 3 bases and J by 0 bases, with 6 bases of the junction left unmatched. The CDR3 runs to 16 residues. Germline CDR1 DFQATT, CDR2 SNEGSKA (reference sequence). The CDR3, as DNA: TGCAGTGCTAGGGCTAGCGGGATTAGCTCCTACAATGAGCAGTTCTTC. This encodes CSARASGISSYNEQFF.

The sample holds a few counts of this clonotype. The chain links TRBV29-1 to TRBJ2-6; TRBD2 matches 7 bases. V dropped 6 bases and J dropped 1; count of bases not matched to a gene: 9. The CDR3 is 16 residues long. The germline gives CDR1 SQVTM, CDR2 ANQGSEA. As DNA, the CDR3 is TGCAGCGTCGCTCTGGCGGGAGAGTCTGGGGCCAACGTCCTGACTTTC. Translating gives CSVALAGESGANVLTF.

The J gene is TRBJ2-1, the V gene TRBV30; D is possibly TRBD1 (5 bases). V lost 2 bases, J lost 7 bases, and 15 bases lay in between. CDR3 size: 14 residues. Germline CDR1 and CDR2: GTSNPN and SVGIG (reference sequence). The CDR3 here is CAWSTGDAGNEQFF. The DNA of the CDR3 is TGTGCCTGGAGTACAGGTGACGCTGGGAATGAGCAGTTCTTC.

This clonotype was counted many times. The rearrangement joins TRBV12-3 or TRBV12-4 to TRBJ2-5; D remains unclear. Trimming removed 0 bases at V and 2 bases at J, with 10 bases between. The CDR3 has 15 amino acids. The CDR3 protein is CASSLAPSIQETQYF. The CDR3, as DNA: TGTGCCAGCAGTTTAGCTCCCAGCATTCAAGAGACCCAGTACTTC.

This clonotype was seen a handful of times. The chain joins TRBV9 to TRBJ2-5; D is possibly TRBD2 (6 bases). V was cut by 4 bases and J by 3 bases, with 16 bases left in between. Germline CDR1 is SGDLS and CDR2 is YYNGEE. CDR3 size: 15 residues. CDR3: CASSPPGVGKETQYF. In nucleotides, the CDR3 is TGTGCCAGCAGCCCACCGGGGGTGGGGAAAGAGACCCAGTACTTC.

The J gene is TRBJ1-2, the V gene TRBV2; tentative D call: TRBD1 (6 bases). CDR1 and CDR2 (germline): SNHLY, FYNNEI. The CDR3 contains 14 residues. Between the trimmed V and J ends, which lost 2 bases and 5 bases, there was a span of 12 bases. DNA of the CDR3: TGTGCCAGCAGTGAAAGGTGGGGGCGATATGGCTACACCTTC. Protein sequence: CASSERWGRYGYTF.

The chain is built from TRBV19 and TRBJ1-2, with 9 positions matching TRBD1. CDR1 LNHDA and CDR2 SQIVND come from the germline V gene (reference sequence). The CDR3 extends over 15 amino acids. Trimming took 1 base from V and 4 from J; bases not matched to a gene: 4. CDR3 DNA sequence: TGTGCCAGTAGTATAGGGACAGGGGCGGCCTATGGCTACACCTTC. The encoded protein is CASSIGTGAAYGYTF.

This clonotype has a count of ten or more. At one end the junction does not follow the germline gene, possibly because of a read error. The chain is built from TRBV2 and TRBJ2-7, with 7 bases fitting TRBD1. The germline CDR1 and CDR2 sequences are SNHLY and FYNNEI. There are 16 residues in the CDR3. The CDR3 nucleotides are TGTGCCAGCAGCGAAGTTGCCGGGACAGTTTCCTACGAGCAGTACTTC. It is translated as CASSEVAGTVSYEQYF.

This clonotype was seen a few times. The V gene is TRBV2, the J gene TRBJ2-2; 13 nucleotides line up with TRBD2. The CDR3 is made up of 14 amino acids. Germline lookup yields CDR1 SNHLY and CDR2 FYNNEI. Germline trimming cut 8 bases from V and 6 bases from J; bases unmatched to any gene: 3. The CDR3 bases are TGTGCCAGCCGACTAGCGGGAGGATCCGGGGAGCTGTTTTTT. It yields the protein CASRLAGGSGELFF.

This clonotype showed up just a few times. This chain connects TRBV27 to TRBJ2-7; maybe TRBD2 (5 bases). Germline loops: CDR1 MNHEY, CDR2 SMNVEV (reference sequence). This CDR3 spans 15 amino acids. V was clipped by 4 bases and J by 4 bases, with 17 bases between them. DNA of the CDR3: TGTGCCAGCAGTTCGGGAACGGGTAGGGCTTACGAGCAGTACTTC. Its translation: CASSSGTGRAYEQYF.

This clonotype was seen a few times. The chain recombines TRBV9 with TRBJ2-7, with unresolved D. The CDR3 is made up of 12 amino acids. Germline V gene sequence: CDR1 SGDLS, CDR2 YYNGEE. The V gene lost 2 bases and the J gene lost 6 bases, with 9 bases spanning the gap. The CDR3 reads CASSVSGGEQYF. DNA of the CDR3: TGTGCCAGCAGCGTCTCAGGCGGCGAGCAGTACTTC.

This clonotype occurred a few times. The rearrangement uses TRBV20-1 and TRBJ2-2; D tentatively fits TRBD1 or TRBD2 (7 bases each). V dropped 2 bases and J dropped 5 bases, with 15 bases sitting between them. The CDR3 is 15 residues long. Per the germline V gene, CDR1 is DFQATT and CDR2 is SNEGSKA (reference sequence). DNA of the CDR3: TGCAGTGCTAGATCGGGCAGGGGGGGGACCGGGGAGCTGTTTTTT. This translates into CSARSGRGGTGELFF.

The chain couples TRBV10-3 to TRBJ1-3, with TRBD1 as a possible D gene (5 bases). The V gene lost 0 bases and the J gene lost 2 bases, with 5 bases spanning the gap. The CDR3 extends over 14 amino acids. Per the germline V gene, CDR1 is ENHRY and CDR2 is SYGVKD. The CDR3 DNA sequence: TGTGCCATCAGTGAGTCGGGGGCTGGAAACACCATATATTTT. It codes for CAISESGAGNTIYF.

The V gene is TRBV20-1, the J gene TRBJ2-7, with a weak D call TRBD2 (6 bases). Trimming left V 6 bases short and J 5 bases short, with 17 bases between. CDR3 length: 13 residues. The germline CDR1 and CDR2 sequences are DFQATT and SNEGSKA (reference sequence). CDR3 residues: CSAPGGGYNEQYF. The CDR3 DNA reads TGCAGTGCGCCTGGTGGAGGGTACAACGAGCAGTACTTC.

The chain combines TRBV7-9 with TRBJ2-1; 14 positions match TRBD2. V gave up 7 bases and J gave up 4 bases; unmatched junction bases: 6. This CDR3 region has 16 residues. CDR1 is SEHNR and CDR2 is FQNEAQ in the germline V gene (reference sequence). The DNA for the CDR3 is TGTGCCAGCATCCCGGGACTAGCGGGGGTATACAATGAGCAGTTCTTC. Amino acid sequence: CASIPGLAGVYNEQFF.

This CDR3 is CASAAQTAYEQYF. The CDR3 DNA follows: TGTGCCAGTGCGGCACAGACGGCCTACGAGCAGTACTTC. This chain links TRBV3-1 with TRBJ2-7; no definite D call. Between the trimmed V and J ends, which lost 9 bases and 2 bases, there was a span of 14 bases. The CDR3 loop spans 13 amino acids. The germline V gene has CDR1 LGHDT and CDR2 YNNKEL (reference sequence).